A single TCR beta chain is shown here with its context. The target antigen is unknown. This CDR3 has 13 residues. Germline loops: CDR1 SNHLY, CDR2 FYNNEI. V was pared by 6 bases and J by 2 bases, with 11 bases between. Libraries were prepared by immunoSEQ multiplex PCR; TCRdb keeps only in-frame clonotypes and omits some of them. In the table there are some 450,000 clones, about 74% of which are singletons. The sample originates from a study of shared clonotypes between healthy human individuals. Study-level information: The study enrolled a couple of women and a few men aged 18 to 49.

Regarding the study as a whole: The authors sampled blood alone, and tissue repertoires likely differ.

This rearrangement joins TRBV2 to TRBJ2-7; D could derive from TRBD1 or TRBD2 (5 bases each). The specimen sequenced was PBMCs. The source is a woman between 40 and 55 years old in good health. Some clones in this sample may be carry-over from other donors' samples. The chain's CDR3 is CASRGTATYEQYF. As DNA, the CDR3 is TGTGCCAGCAGAGGGACGGCGACCTACGAGCAGTACTTC.